Listed below are T cell receptor beta chains from one sample, sequenced in a study of T cells in Graves' hyperthyroidism and ophthalmopathy. One entry per CDR3 protein, called by TCRdb with MiXCR from the multiplex PCR reads. The sample contains 450,000 to 650,000 distinct CDR3 sequences, more than 20% of which appear only once. Sequencing used blood. These receptors all stem from a man aged 18 to 30 with Graves' hyperthyroidism. The CDR3 runs from the conserved cysteine through the conserved F or W.

>TRBJ2-7|14|TRBV6-5
CASSSPAGGIEQYF
>TRBJ2-5|13|TRBV2
CASSDGAGETQYF
>TRBJ2-7|15|TRBV28
CASQFGGAVPYEQYF
>TRBJ1-1|13|TRBV6-1
CASGTNMNTEAFF
>TRBJ1-3|14|TRBV20-1
CSARDSGLLDTIYF
>TRBJ2-7|15|TRBV10-3
CATETTGQSSYEQYF
>TRBJ2-7|14|TRBV11-3
CASSLGGTSYEQCF
>TRBJ1-3|14|TRBV10-3
CAISESRTGNTIYF
>TRBJ2-5|14|TRBV6-1
CASSIQGGGETQYF
>TRBJ1-1|15|TRBV5-1
CASSLGKALGAEAFF
>TRBJ1-5|13|TRBV30
CAWSPGVNQPQHF
>TRBJ1-1|13|TRBV24-1
CATSPGSGTEAFF
>TRBJ1-2|13|TRBV29-1
CSVTDRTNYGYTF
>TRBJ2-5|14|TRBV27
CASSTNRGVETQYF
>TRBJ2-7|15|TRBV11-2
CASSLTGQGTHEQYF
>TRBJ1-2|13|TRBV29-1
CSVEPGSNYGYTF
>TRBJ2-5|14|TRBV7-2
CASSLSGTRETQYF
>TRBJ2-7|14|TRBV3-1
CASSQYRGGYEQYF
>TRBJ2-2|15|TRBV6-1
CASRDPGQGIVELFF
>TRBJ2-5|16|TRBV4-2
CASSAVAGINQETQYF